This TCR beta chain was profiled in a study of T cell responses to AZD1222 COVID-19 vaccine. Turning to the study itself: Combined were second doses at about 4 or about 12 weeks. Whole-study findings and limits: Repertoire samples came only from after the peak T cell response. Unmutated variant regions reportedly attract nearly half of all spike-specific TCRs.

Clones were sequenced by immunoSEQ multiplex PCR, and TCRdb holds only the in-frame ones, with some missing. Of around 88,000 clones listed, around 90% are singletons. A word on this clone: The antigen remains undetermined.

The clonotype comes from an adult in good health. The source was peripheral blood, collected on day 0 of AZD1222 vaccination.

CDR3 in amino acids: CASSATGWRNQPQHF. For the CDR3, the DNA is TGTGCCAGCAGCGCGACAGGGTGGCGCAATCAGCCCCAGCATTTT. The gene calls are TRBV28 and TRBJ1-5, with 7 nucleotides matching TRBD1. This CDR3 is 15 amino acids long. V gave up 6 bases and J gave up 2 bases; unmatched junction bases: 7. CDR1 is MDHEN and CDR2 is SYDVKM in the germline V gene.